Detailed here is one T cell receptor (beta chain). CD45RO-negative CD8 cells positively selected for CCR7 made up the naive population, which excluded terminally differentiated effector memory CD45RA+ cells. This sample is part of a study of shared clonotypes between healthy human individuals. TCRdb's table, derived via immunoSEQ multiplex PCR, lists solely in-frame clones and lacks some. This table holds some 2.1 million clones, 80% to 95% found once. The V end was cut by 5 bases, the J end by 2 bases, with 10 bases between. There are 12 residues in the CDR3. Germline V gives CDR1 SQVTM, CDR2 ANQGSEA.

Material for sequencing was naive CD8+ T cells from PBMCs. The sequence was obtained from a young man in good health. Some clones in this sample may be carry-over from other donors' samples. J is TRBJ2-7 and V is TRBV29-1; no definite D call. The CDR3 is CSVLAFPYEQYF. CDR3 in DNA: TGCAGCGTTCTCGCGTTTCCCTACGAGCAGTACTTC.